This T cell receptor (beta chain) came from a study of cytomegalovirus exposure and HLA in healthy donors. Notes on the study in general: The tendency of first-cohort TCR clusters to co-occur in the 100 to 150 validation repertoires was identified by a subsequent analysis. Rare TCR sequences dominated, though some public TCRs recurred in many donors.

Unmatched junction bases numbered 15, after V lost 4 bases and J lost 4 bases. The CDR3 is 17 residues long. Germline-derived CDR1 and CDR2 are SGHRS and YFSETQ. The table came from immunoSEQ multiplex PCR; TCRdb's copy has only in-frame clones and leaves some out. This table holds 150,000 or so clones, 75% to 90% found once. Regarding this clone: No antigen is known for it.

The donors were part of the roughly 120-subject validation cohort, which stood apart from the roughly 730-subject first cohort. Sequenced material: PBMCs. This sequence was found in a man younger than 35 in good health and CMV-seropositive. The gene calls are TRBV5-1 and TRBJ1-1, with TRBD1 matching 8 bases. CDR3 bases: TGCGCCAGCAGCCTCAACGGCGGGACAGGTAGGGCCACTGAAGCTTTCTTT. As protein: CASSLNGGTGRATEAFF.